This TCR beta chain was recovered during a study of blood T cell repertoires in COVID-19. The CDR3 is 16 residues long. Germline V CDR1 and CDR2: SGHAT, FQNNGV. V was trimmed by 4 bases and J by 0 bases, leaving 14 bases between them. Method: immunoSEQ multiplex PCR; TCRdb's copy keeps in-frame clones and lacks some. Of fewer than 300,000 clones listed, approximately 90% were seen once; the top ten hold roughly 1.1%. This rearrangement joins TRBV11-2 to TRBJ2-3, with a tentative D call TRBD1 (5 bases). This clonotype was sampled from a woman in her twenties or thirties who had recovered from COVID-19. Sequences were obtained from PBMCs or T cells enriched from blood (not recorded which). CDR3 amino acids: CASSSRVTGSTDTQYF. The CDR3 region has the DNA TGTGCCAGCAGCTCGAGAGTCACAGGAAGCACAGATACGCAGTATTTT.